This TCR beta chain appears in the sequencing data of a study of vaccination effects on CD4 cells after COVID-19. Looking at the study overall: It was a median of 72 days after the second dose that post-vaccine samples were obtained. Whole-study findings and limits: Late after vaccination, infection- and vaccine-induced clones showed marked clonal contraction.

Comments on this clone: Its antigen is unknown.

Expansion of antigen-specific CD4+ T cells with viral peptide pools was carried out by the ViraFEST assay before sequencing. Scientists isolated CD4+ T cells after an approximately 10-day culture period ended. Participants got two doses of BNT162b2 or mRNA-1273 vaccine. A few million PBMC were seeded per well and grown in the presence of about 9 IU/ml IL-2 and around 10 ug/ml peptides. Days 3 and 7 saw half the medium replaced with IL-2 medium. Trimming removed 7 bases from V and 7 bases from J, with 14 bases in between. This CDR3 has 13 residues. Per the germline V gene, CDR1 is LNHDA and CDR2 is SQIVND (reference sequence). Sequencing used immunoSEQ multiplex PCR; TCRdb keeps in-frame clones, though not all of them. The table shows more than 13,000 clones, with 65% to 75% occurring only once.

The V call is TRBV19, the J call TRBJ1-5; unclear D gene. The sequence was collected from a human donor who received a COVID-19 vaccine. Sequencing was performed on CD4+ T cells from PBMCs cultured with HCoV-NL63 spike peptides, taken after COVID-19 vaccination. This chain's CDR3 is CASKDAGSQPQHF. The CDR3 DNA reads TGTGCCAGTAAGGATGCGGGGAGCCAGCCCCAGCATTTT.